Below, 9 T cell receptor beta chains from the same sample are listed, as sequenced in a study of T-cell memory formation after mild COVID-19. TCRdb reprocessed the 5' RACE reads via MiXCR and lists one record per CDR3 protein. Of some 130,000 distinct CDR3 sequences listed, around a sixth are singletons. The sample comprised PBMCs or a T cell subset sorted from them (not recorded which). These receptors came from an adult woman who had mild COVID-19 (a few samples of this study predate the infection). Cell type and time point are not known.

The CDR3 DNA reads TGCGCCAGCAGCTTGAGACAGGGGGGAGATACGCAGTATTTT. This translates into CASSLRQGGDTQYF. V gene TRBV5-1 combines with J gene TRBJ2-3; the match to TRBD1 covers 9 bases. The length of the CDR3 is 14 residues. Germline V gene sequence: CDR1 SGHRS, CDR2 YFSETQ. The J segment lost 5 bases and the V segment lost 1 base, leaving 2 bases of the junction unmatched.

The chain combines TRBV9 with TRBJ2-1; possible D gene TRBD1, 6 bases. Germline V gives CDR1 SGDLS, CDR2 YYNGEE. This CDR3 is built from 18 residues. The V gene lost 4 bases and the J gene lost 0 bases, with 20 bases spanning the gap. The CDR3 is CASSLRTDQLSSYNEQFF. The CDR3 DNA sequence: TGTGCCAGCAGCCTGCGGACAGACCAGTTGAGCTCCTACAATGAGCAGTTCTTC.

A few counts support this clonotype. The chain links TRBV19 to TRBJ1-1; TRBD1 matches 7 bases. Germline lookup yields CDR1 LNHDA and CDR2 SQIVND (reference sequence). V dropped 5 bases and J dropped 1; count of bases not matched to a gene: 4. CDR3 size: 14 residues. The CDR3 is CASSPTGKNTEAFF. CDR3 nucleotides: TGTGCCAGTAGTCCGACAGGGAAGAACACTGAAGCTTTCTTT.

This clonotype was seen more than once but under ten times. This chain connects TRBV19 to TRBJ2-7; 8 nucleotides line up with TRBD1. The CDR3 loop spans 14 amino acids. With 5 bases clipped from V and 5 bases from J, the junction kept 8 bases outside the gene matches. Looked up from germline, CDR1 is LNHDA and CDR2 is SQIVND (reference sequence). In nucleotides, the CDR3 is TGTGCCAGTAGTGTGGACAGGGCGGCGGACGAGCAGTACTTC. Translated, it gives CASSVDRAADEQYF.

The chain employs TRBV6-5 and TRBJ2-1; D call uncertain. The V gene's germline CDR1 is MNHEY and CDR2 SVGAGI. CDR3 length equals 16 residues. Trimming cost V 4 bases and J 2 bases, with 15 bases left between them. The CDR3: CASSSRHPWAYNEQFF. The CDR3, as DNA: TGTGCCAGCAGTTCCAGACACCCTTGGGCCTACAATGAGCAGTTCTTC.

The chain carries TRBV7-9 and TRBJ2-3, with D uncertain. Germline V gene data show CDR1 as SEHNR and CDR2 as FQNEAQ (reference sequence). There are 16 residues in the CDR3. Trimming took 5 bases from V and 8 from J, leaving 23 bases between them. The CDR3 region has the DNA TGTGCCAGCAGCCTAAGGACCAGTCCCGTAACTGCTACGCAGTATTTT. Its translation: CASSLRTSPVTATQYF.

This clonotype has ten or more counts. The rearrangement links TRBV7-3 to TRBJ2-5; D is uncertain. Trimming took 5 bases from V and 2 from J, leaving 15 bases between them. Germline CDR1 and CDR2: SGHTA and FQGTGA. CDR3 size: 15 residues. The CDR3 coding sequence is TGTGCCAGCAGCAACCGAAGCCAGGTTCAAGAGACCCAGTACTTC. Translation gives CASSNRSQVQETQYF.

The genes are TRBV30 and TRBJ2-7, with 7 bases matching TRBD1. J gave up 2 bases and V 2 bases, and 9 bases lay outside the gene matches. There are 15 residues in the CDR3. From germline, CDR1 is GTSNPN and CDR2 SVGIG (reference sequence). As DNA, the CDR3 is TGTGCCTGGAGTTTACTTTGGGACAGTACCTACGAGCAGTACTTC. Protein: CAWSLLWDSTYEQYF.

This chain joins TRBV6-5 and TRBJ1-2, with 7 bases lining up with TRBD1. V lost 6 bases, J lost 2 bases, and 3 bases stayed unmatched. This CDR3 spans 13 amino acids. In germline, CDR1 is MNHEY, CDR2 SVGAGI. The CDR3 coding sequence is TGTGCCAGCAGATTGACAGGGAACTATGGCTACACCTTC. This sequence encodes CASRLTGNYGYTF.